These T cell receptor beta chains were read from a single sample in a study of T cells in tuberculosis. The method was immunoSEQ multiplex PCR; TCRdb's version includes in-frame clones alone and lacks a portion of them. Of over 30,000 clones in the sample, roughly 90% were seen once. Sequencing used PBMCs. Every receptor here comes from a donor aged 10 to 29 with latent tuberculosis or without tuberculosis infection. Some clones in this sample may be carry-over from other donors' samples. CDR3s include the opening cysteine and the closing phenylalanine or tryptophan. The D gene is left open where the match is weak. The size of a clone is reported for some rows only, either as once, few or many, or as a class for expanded clones.

j_call clone_size v_call d_call cdr3_nt cdr3_aa
TRBJ2-7 . TRBV10-3 . TGTGCCGCAAGCGGAGGGTCTACCTACGAGCAGTACTTC CAASGGSTYEQYF
TRBJ1-1 . TRBV5-1 . TGCGCCAGCAGCTTGATCGTGTATACGGAGGAAGCTTTCTTT CASSLIVYTEEAFF
TRBJ1-3 . TRBV6-5 . TGTGCCAGCAGTACAGGGTTCTCTGGAAACACCATATATTTT CASSTGFSGNTIYF
TRBJ2-7 . TRBV5-6 . TGTGCCAGCAGCTCAGGGGACGAGCAGTACTTC CASSSGDEQYF
TRBJ2-3 . TRBV10-3 TRBD1 TGTGCCATCAGAATGGACAGGGGACTTAGCACAGATACGCAGTATTTT CAIRMDRGLSTDTQYF
TRBJ1-4 few TRBV4-1 . TGCGCCAGCAGCCAAATACAGGGAACTAATGAAAAACTGTTTTTT CASSQIQGTNEKLFF
TRBJ2-2 . TRBV27 . TGTGCCAGCAGTTTAGTACGGGGGGCGTCCGGGGAGCTGTTTTTT CASSLVRGASGELFF
TRBJ2-3 few TRBV5-5 . TGTGCCAGCAGCTTGGACGGGGATACGCAGTATTTT CASSLDGDTQYF
TRBJ2-7 . TRBV7-9 TRBD1 TGTGCCAGCAGCTCTGAAGGACAGGGGCGCTACGAGCAGTACTTC CASSSEGQGRYEQYF
TRBJ2-2 . TRBV5-1 TRBD1 TGCGCCAGCAGCTTGGTCGGAGGGGACAGGACCGGGGAGCTGTTTTTT CASSLVGGDRTGELFF
TRBJ2-2 . TRBV6-1 . TGTGCCAGCATTCCCAGGGCATACACCGGGGAGCTGTTTTTT CASIPRAYTGELFF
TRBJ1-1 . TRBV28 . TGTGCCAGCACCGGACCCGGGGGAAAGGGAGACACTGAAGCTTTCTTT CASTGPGGKGDTEAFF
TRBJ2-7 . TRBV25-1 . TGTGCCAGCAGTGAATATCGGTACTACGAGCAGTACTTC CASSEYRYYEQYF
TRBJ2-3 . TRBV7-8 . TGTGCCAGCAGCCACGCCGGGGGAGATACGCAGTATTTT CASSHAGGDTQYF
TRBJ2-5 . TRBV6-1 TRBD2 TGTGCCAGCCGGACTAGCGAGATGGGAGAGACCCAGTACTTC CASRTSEMGETQYF
TRBJ1-3 . TRBV15 . TGTGCCACCAGCAGAGATCTAAACACCATATATTTT CATSRDLNTIYF
TRBJ2-2 . TRBV21-1 . TGTGCCAGCAGCATCGAGACAGACACCGGGGAGCTGTTTTTT CASSIETDTGELFF
TRBJ1-1 few TRBV6-6 . TGTGCCAGCTTTAATACAGGGTTGGCCACTGAAGCTTTCTTT CASFNTGLATEAFF
TRBJ2-7 . TRBV27 TRBD2 TGTGCCAGCAGTTCGAGACTAGCGGGAATCTCCTACGAGCAGTACTTC CASSSRLAGISYEQYF
TRBJ2-5 . TRBV4-2 TRBD2 TGTGCCAGCAGCATTTACCCGGGACTAGCGGAGGAAGAGACCCAGTACTTC CASSIYPGLAEEETQYF
TRBJ1-4 . TRBV2 TRBD1 TGTGCCAGCAGTGAAAGGGGACAGCAGGGAAAACTGTTTTTT CASSERGQQGKLFF
TRBJ2-3 . TRBV7-6 TRBD1 TGTGCCAGCAGCTTAGCAGGCAGGGGGACAGATACGCAGTATTTT CASSLAGRGTDTQYF
TRBJ2-7 few TRBV7-9 . TGTGCCAGCAGCTTAACGGTTAATGCGTTATACTACGAGCAGTACTTC CASSLTVNALYYEQYF
TRBJ1-1 . TRBV5-5 . TGTGCCAGCAGCTTGCCCCCAGAAGCTTTCTTT CASSLPPEAFF
TRBJ1-5 . TRBV10-1 TRBD1 TGCGCCAGCAGTGAGATGCGACAGGGTAATTTAGTTTTGGGCAATCAGCCCCAGCATTTT CASSEMRQGNLVLGNQPQHF
TRBJ1-5 . TRBV30 . TGTGCCTGGAGTGTACGGGTCAATCAGCCCCAGCATTTT CAWSVRVNQPQHF
TRBJ1-4 . TRBV5-8 . TGTGCCAGCAGCTCAGGGCCCAGTACGGGCGAAAAACTGTTTTTT CASSSGPSTGEKLFF
TRBJ1-2 . TRBV13 . TGTGCCAGCAGCTTAGACACCAAAGTTACCTTC CASSLDTKVTF
TRBJ1-1 . TRBV19 . TGTGCCAGTAGTATAGGTCTGGGGGGAGGAACTGAAGCTTTCTTT CASSIGLGGGTEAFF
TRBJ1-1 once TRBV30 . TGTGCCTGGAGTGTTGGCAAGAACACTGAAGCTTTCTTT CAWSVGKNTEAFF
TRBJ2-7 . TRBV28 . TGTGCCAGCAGTTTCCAGCGGAGGGCGGGCGAGCAGTACTTC CASSFQRRAGEQYF
TRBJ2-7 . TRBV5-6 . TGTGCCAGCAGCTTAGGGGGAGGGCTCCTCTCCGAGCAGTACTTC CASSLGGGLLSEQYF
TRBJ1-5 . TRBV6-6 TRBD1 TGTGCCAGCCAGGGACAGGGAAGCCATCAGCCCCAGCATTTT CASQGQGSHQPQHF
TRBJ1-2 . TRBV7-9 . TGTGCCAGCAGCCCGGGAGGGGAGGACTATGGCTACACCTTC CASSPGGEDYGYTF
TRBJ2-2 . TRBV2 TRBD2 TGTGCCAGCAGTGAAGTGATAGGGAGGGGCCGGTCGAACACCGGGGAGCTGTTTTTT CASSEVIGRGRSNTGELFF
TRBJ2-2 . TRBV4-2 . TGTGCCAGCAGCCAAGCCCGACTCCGACCCGGGGAGCTGTTTTTT CASSQARLRPGELFF
TRBJ2-1 . TRBV2 . TGTGCCAGCAAGGAGACTACCTACAATGAGCAGTTCTTC CASKETTYNEQFF
TRBJ2-7 . TRBV5-6 . TGTGCCAGCAGCTTGTGGGGCGGGGAAAGCTCCTACGAGCAGTACTTC CASSLWGGESSYEQYF
TRBJ2-5 . TRBV30 TRBD1 TGTGCCTGGTCGGGACAGGGCGTAGAGACCCAGTACTTC CAWSGQGVETQYF